This T cell receptor beta chain is from a study of blood T cell repertoires in COVID-19 (dated by TCRdb to 2018 to 2021). For the study in its entirety: Samples from collaborators originated in the United States, Italy and Spain and spanned both the acute and convalescent phases of COVID-19. The prospective study material was composed of cDNA or gDNA derived from T cells, B-cell-depleted T cells, or PBMCs. Deeply sampled blood TCRbeta repertoires from subjects exposed to, actively infected with, or recovered from COVID-19 were included in the dataset. The repertoires were released in a freely available public database meant as a resource for research on the immune response to SARS-CoV-2. The samples were drawn from the first 160 participants of the ongoing ImmuneRACE study and from some 1,300 subjects provided by 6 global collaborators. Sample metadata almost always included a de-identified subject ID, COVID-19 status, age in years and sex. Where HLA class I and class II types were available, the types were taken from metadata supplied by the sample provider, not from assay-based typing. Summary of the overall study and its limitations: Clinical and demographic metadata were provided uncurated, with the amount varying by source and participant.

TCRbeta CDR3 regions were amplified from genomic DNA using the immunoSEQ Assay, a bias-controlled multiplex PCR. On the authors' methods: The number of nucleated cells in each sample was estimated from the amplification of reference gene primers within the assay. Sequence reads were collapsed and filtered to measure the absolute abundance of every unique TCRbeta CDR3 rearrangement. Productive Simpson clonality was computed per sample as the square root of Simpson's diversity index over productive rearrangements. TCRdb obtained this table from immuneACCESS and retained in-frame rearrangements with V and J assigned. These tables miss some clones; where compared with another copy, unresolved V genes account for less than half of the shortfall, and the remainder is unexplained. The V and J calls and clone size were taken over from that table, and D and trimming were inferred from the DNA. Recorded for this sample are some 120,000 clones; approximately 84% of them occurred a single time. The ten largest clonotypes hold 7% to 9.5% of the sample.

Ten or more counts support this clone. The specificity of this receptor is unknown. Base qualities are not provided; no much larger clone lies one nucleotide away. Whole blood was collected in K2EDTA tubes by collaborating institutions according to the institutions' own protocols. For TCRbeta analysis, collaborator samples were shipped as frozen whole blood, as isolated PBMCs, or as DNA extracted from either sample type. Including cysteine and phenylalanine, the CDR3 has 15 amino acids. Only the CDR3 DNA is retained, 45 bases long and in frame from the first base. Per the germline V gene, SGHVS is the CDR1 and FQNEAQ is the CDR2. At the junction V is shortened by 1 base and J by 7 bases; bases outside the gene matches: 9.

Sequencing input: peripheral blood. This receptor was identified in a man in his sixties or seventies with active or convalescent COVID-19. This chain is built from TRBV7-8 and TRBJ1-2, with 7 bases aligning to TRBD1. The nucleotide sequence reads as follows: TGTGCCAGCAGCTTAGACGAGACAGGGTTCCGTGGCTACACCTTC. Protein translation: CASSLDETGFRGYTF.